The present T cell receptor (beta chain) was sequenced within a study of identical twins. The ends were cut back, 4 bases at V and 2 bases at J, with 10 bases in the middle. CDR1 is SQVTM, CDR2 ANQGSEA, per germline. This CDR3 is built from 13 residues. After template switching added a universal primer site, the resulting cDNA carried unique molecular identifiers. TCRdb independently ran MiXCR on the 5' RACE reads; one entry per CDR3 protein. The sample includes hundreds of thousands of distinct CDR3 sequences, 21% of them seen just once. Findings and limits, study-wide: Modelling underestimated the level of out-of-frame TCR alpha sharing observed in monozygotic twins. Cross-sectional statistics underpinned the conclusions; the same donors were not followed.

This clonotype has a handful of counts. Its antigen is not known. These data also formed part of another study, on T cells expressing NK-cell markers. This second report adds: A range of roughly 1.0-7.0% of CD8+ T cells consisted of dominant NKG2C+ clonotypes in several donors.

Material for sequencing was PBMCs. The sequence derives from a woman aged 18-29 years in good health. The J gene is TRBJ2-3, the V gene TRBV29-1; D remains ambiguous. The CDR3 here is CSVVGRLTDTQYF. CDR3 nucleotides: TGCAGCGTTGTAGGGCGGCTCACAGATACGCAGTATTTT.